The 32 T cell receptor beta chains presented below share a single source sample, sequenced in a study of beta chain features in type 1 diabetes (dated by TCRdb to the late 2010s). Results and caveats for the whole study, not just this receptor: In all four CD4+ subsets, TCRB CDR3 length was moderately but significantly shorter in type 1 diabetes patients.

Their specific antigens are unknown. The library was prepared using the immunoSEQ multiplex PCR assay. The entire amount of isolated RNA was reverse transcribed using the High Capacity cDNA Reverse Transcription Kit, so the sequenced TCRB transcripts were expressed ones. Imported from immuneACCESS, the table was reduced by TCRdb to in-frame sequences with V and J called. These copies leave out some clones; in studies compared against another copy, an unresolved V gene accounts for under half, and the cause of the remainder is not known. This sample has some 330,000 clones in its table, and around an eighth of those were observed once. The ten largest clonotypes hold approximately 0.01% of the sample. Sequencing used naive CD4+ T cells from blood. What the cell subset or site label conveys for this sample: true naive CD4+ T cells. The source is a woman aged 18-30 years with type 1 diabetes.

This clone was detected a few times. The rearrangement joins TRBV9 to TRBJ2-3, with D perhaps matching TRBD1 (6 bases). The CDR3 runs 14 residues. Germline V lookup: CDR1 SGDLS, CDR2 YYNGEE. V was cut by 1 base and J by 2 bases, with 8 bases left in between. The CDR3 DNA is TGTGCCAGCAGCGTACAGGGGATCACAGATACGCAGTATTTT. It is translated as CASSVQGITDTQYF.

J is TRBJ1-1 and V is TRBV28, with D hard to call. Trimming pared 4 bases from V and 6 bases from J, leaving 21 bases between. This CDR3 is 16 amino acids long. Germline assignment: CDR1 MDHEN and CDR2 SYDVKM. The CDR3 DNA reads as TGTGCCAGCAGTTCGCCCCCGGGGAACCCAAACCCTGAAGCTTTCTTT. Protein: CASSSPPGNPNPEAFF.

Only a few counts were recorded for this clone. The chain employs TRBV9 and TRBJ2-1, with TRBD1 matching 8 bases. The V and J ends lost 4 bases and 7 bases, in that order; junction bases with no gene match: 4. The CDR3 consists of 13 residues. The V gene's germline CDR1 is SGDLS and CDR2 YYNGEE. Here the CDR3 DNA reads TGTGCCAGCAGCACACACAGGGGGAATGAGCAGTTCTTC. Protein product: CASSTHRGNEQFF.

V gene TRBV14 combines with J gene TRBJ1-2; TRBD1 might be the D (6 bases). The germline gives CDR1 SGHDN, CDR2 FVKESK. V lost 4 bases and J 2 bases, leaving 20 bases between the germline ends. The CDR3 has 17 residues. The CDR3 DNA is TGTGCCAGCAGCCGACTCCAGGGCCTACAGGGCAACTATGGCTACACCTTC. Translating gives CASSRLQGLQGNYGYTF. Full variable domain (rest looked up from reference TRBV14 and TRBJ1-2): EAGVTQFPSHSVIEKGQTVTLRCDPISGHDNLYWYRRVMGKEIKFLLHFVKESKQDESGMPNNRFLAERTGGTYSTLKVQPAELEDSGVYFCASSRLQGLQGNYGYTFGSGTRLTVV.

In its sample, this clone was seen a few times. The chain joins TRBV5-5 to TRBJ2-6, with 13 bases lining up with TRBD2. The CDR3 spans 20 residues. Germline CDR1 SGHKS, CDR2 YYEKEE (reference sequence). Trimming at V came to 4 bases and at J to 0 bases, leaving 10 bases not matched to a gene. CDR3 nucleotide sequence: TGTGCCAGCAGCCCGAGACTAGCGGGGGGTTCTTTCTCTGGGGCCAACGTCCTGACTTTC. As protein: CASSPRLAGGSFSGANVLTF. The variable domain in full, completed from reference TRBV5-5 and TRBJ2-6, reads DAGVTQSPTHLIKTRGQQVTLRCSPISGHKSVSWYQQVLGQGPQFIFQYYEKEERGRGNFPDRFSARQFPNYSSELNVNALLLGDSALYLCASSPRLAGGSFSGANVLTFGAGSRLTVL.

This clone was detected only a few times. The gene calls are TRBV6-6 and TRBJ1-6, with TRBD1 matching over 8 bases. CDR3 length equals 14 residues. Germline CDR1 reads MNHNY; CDR2 reads SVGAGI (reference sequence). V lost 7 bases to trimming and J lost 8 bases; unmatched junction nucleotides: 7. CDR3 coding DNA: TGTGCCAGCAAAGTAACAGGGGGGGATTCACCCCTCCACTTT. Amino acid sequence: CASKVTGGDSPLHF.

This clone was observed a few times. The gene calls are TRBV7-7 and TRBJ1-5, with 7 bases lining up with TRBD1. The CDR3 extends over 16 amino acids. CDR1 is SSHAT, CDR2 FNYEAQ, per germline (reference sequence). With V trimmed by 2 bases and J by 5 bases, 9 bases remained unmatched. The CDR3 region is CASSLWTRGFHQPQHF. As DNA, the CDR3 is TGTGCCAGCAGCTTATGGACCAGGGGGTTCCATCAGCCCCAGCATTTT.

This clone showed up just a few times. This sequence joins TRBV5-5 and TRBJ2-3; 9 nucleotides match TRBD1. CDR3 length equals 16 residues. Per the germline V gene, CDR1 is SGHKS and CDR2 is YYEKEE (reference sequence). V shed 4 bases, J shed 5 bases, and the junction held 11 bases outside the gene matches. The CDR3 loop reads CASSDEVGQGRDTQYF. In DNA, the CDR3 is TGTGCCAGCAGCGACGAAGTAGGACAGGGGAGAGATACGCAGTATTTT.

The CDR3 is CASSQLLNTEAFF. In nucleotides, the CDR3 is TGTGCCAGCAGCCAACTCCTGAACACTGAAGCTTTCTTT. The genes are TRBV14 and TRBJ1-1; D gene uncertain. Trimming shortened V by 2 bases and J by 0 bases, and 4 bases separated the two germline ends. CDR1 and CDR2 (germline): SGHDN, FVKESK. The CDR3 is 13 residues long.

In this sample, this clone turned up a few times. The chain recombines TRBV4-1 with TRBJ2-1; 15 positions match TRBD2. Germline CDR1 is MGHRA and CDR2 is YSYEKL. This CDR3 is built from 20 residues. Unmatched junction bases numbered 10, after V lost 4 bases and J lost 0 bases. The CDR3 region has the DNA TGCGCCAGCAGCCCCCTCCCGGGACTAGCGGGAGGAAGCTCCTACAATGAGCAGTTCTTC. Translating it yields CASSPLPGLAGGSSYNEQFF.

This clone was detected a few times. The chain uses TRBV7-9 and TRBJ2-5; TRBD2 aligns across 8 bases. Germline assignment: CDR1 SEHNR and CDR2 FQNEAQ (reference sequence). The CDR3 consists of 15 residues. V was pared by 5 bases and J by 5 bases, with 10 bases of the junction left unmatched. The CDR3 nucleotides read TGTGCCAGCAGCAACATAGCGGGGCGAAGGGAGACCCAGTACTTC. Protein sequence: CASSNIAGRRETQYF.

Turning to this clone: The junction departs from germline at one end; a sequencing error may be responsible. The chain employs TRBV25-1 and TRBJ1-3; D ambiguous. This CDR3 contains 14 residues. Germline V gives CDR1 MGHDK, CDR2 SYGVNS. This CDR3 is CASSEDVRGSTIYF. CDR3 DNA: TGTGCCAGCAGTGAGGACGTCCGGGGAAGCACCATATATTTT.

This clone turned up a few times. The V call is TRBV18, the J call TRBJ1-1; D unresolved. The V gene's germline CDR1 is KGHSH and CDR2 LQKENI. The V gene lost 2 bases and the J gene lost 2 bases, with 12 bases spanning the gap. This CDR3 spans 15 amino acids. DNA of the CDR3: TGTGCCAGCTCACCAAGATCGGACTATAACACTGAAGCTTTCTTT. Translated: CASSPRSDYNTEAFF.

The chain couples TRBV7-2 to TRBJ2-5, with 7 bases fitting TRBD1. The CDR3 is 14 residues long. CDR1 and CDR2 from the germline V gene are SGHTA and FQGNSA. V lost 5 bases, J lost 2 bases, and 5 bases stayed unmatched. CDR3 bases: TGTGCCAGCAGCCGACCGGGACAGCAAGAGACCCAGTACTTC. This gives the protein CASSRPGQQETQYF. The whole variable domain, filled in from reference TRBV7-2 and TRBJ2-5, reads GAGVSQSPSNKVTEKGKDVELRCDPISGHTALYWYRQSLGQGLEFLIYFQGNSAPDKSGLPSDRFSAERTGGSVSTLTIQRTQQEDSAVYLCASSRPGQQETQYFGPGTRLLVL.

This chain connects TRBV14 to TRBJ2-3; 11 bases are shared with TRBD2. The CDR3 covers 15 residues. The V gene end was trimmed by 2 bases and the J gene end by 4 bases; junction bases not matched to a gene: 2. Germline V gene lookup returns CDR1 SGHDN and CDR2 FVKESK. The CDR3, as DNA: TGTGCCAGCAGCCAACTAGCGGGGGGTTCAGATACGCAGTATTTT. Translating it yields CASSQLAGGSDTQYF.

CDR3 bases: TGTGCCAGCAGCTTGGATCCGGAGACCCAGTACTTC. It yields the protein CASSLDPETQYF. The gene calls are TRBV5-6 and TRBJ2-5; D remains unclear. Trimming stripped 0 bases from V and 5 bases from J, with 5 bases between. In germline, CDR1 is SGHDT, CDR2 YYEEEE. This CDR3 is built from 12 residues. The full variable domain, completed using reference TRBV5-6 and TRBJ2-5, is DAGVTQSPTHLIKTRGQQVTLRCSPKSGHDTVSWYQQALGQGPQFIFQYYEEEERQRGNFPDRFSGHQFPNYSSELNVNALLLGDSALYLCASSLDPETQYFGPGTRLLVL.

The CDR3 bases are TGCGCCAGCAGTCAATCGACAGTGAGTCAGCCCCAGCATTTT. Residues: CASSQSTVSQPQHF. The V call is TRBV23-1, the J call TRBJ1-5; TRBD1 might be the D (5 bases). TRBV23-1 belongs to the ORF category, with a function that is uncertain. This CDR3 spans 14 amino acids. The V end lost 0 bases, the J end lost 6 bases, and 9 bases lay between the germline ends.

The CDR3 loop is CASSLTRGAEKLFF. The CDR3 nucleotides are TGTGCCAGCAGCTTAACGCGGGGGGCTGAAAAACTGTTTTTT. This chain connects TRBV7-9 to TRBJ1-4; weak D call: TRBD1 (6 bases). V dropped 2 bases and J dropped 7 bases, with 11 bases sitting between them. The CDR3 contains 14 residues. Germline V lookup: CDR1 SEHNR, CDR2 FQNEAQ (reference sequence).

The chain joins TRBV9 to TRBJ1-1; no clear D. The length of the CDR3 is 13 residues. In germline, CDR1 is SGDLS, CDR2 YYNGEE. V lost 5 bases, J lost 1 base, and 9 bases lay in between. CDR3 coding DNA: TGTGCCAGCAGTCCCACGGGGAACACTGAAGCTTTCTTT. It translates to CASSPTGNTEAFF. The full variable domain, with the rest looked up from reference TRBV9 and TRBJ1-1, is DSGVTQTPKHLITATGQRVTLRCSPRSGDLSVYWYQQSLDQGLQFLIQYYNGEERAKGNILERFSAQQFPDLHSELNLSSLELGDSALYFCASSPTGNTEAFFGQGTRLTVV.

This clone was counted a few times. J is TRBJ2-1 and V is TRBV6-5, with TRBD2 identical over 10 bases. CDR3 length: 14 residues. Losses at the gene ends were 5 bases for V and 6 bases for J; bases not matched to a gene: 4. Germline CDR1 MNHEY, CDR2 SVGAGI. CDR3 nucleotides: TGTGCCAGCAGTACCTTAGCGGGAGGCAATGAGCAGTTCTTC. Encoded protein: CASSTLAGGNEQFF.

This clone has more than one count but fewer than ten. The chain combines TRBV2 with TRBJ1-5; 12 bases align to TRBD1. The V and J ends lost 6 bases and 7 bases, in that order; junction bases with no gene match: 7. This CDR3 has 15 amino acids. Germline CDR1 reads SNHLY; CDR2 reads FYNNEI. CDR3 loop: CASSRDRGRGQPQHF. CDR3 nucleotides: TGTGCCAGCAGCCGGGACAGGGGGCGCGGACAGCCCCAGCATTTT.

The rearrangement links TRBV30 to TRBJ1-5; 10 bases fit TRBD1. The CDR3 sequence is 18 residues long. V dropped 2 bases and J dropped 3; count of bases not matched to a gene: 13. The germline V gene encodes CDR1 GTSNPN and CDR2 SVGIG (reference sequence). CDR3 bases: TGTGCCTGGAGTCGACGGGACAGGGGCGTATTAACCAATCAGCCCCAGCATTTT. It specifies CAWSRRDRGVLTNQPQHF.

This clone was counted only a few times. As DNA, the CDR3 is TGTGCCAGCAGCCGGGACAGCCTTTACAATGAGCAGTTCTTC. Translating gives CASSRDSLYNEQFF. The chain recombines TRBV6-5 with TRBJ2-1; TRBD1 agrees at 7 bases. Losses at the gene ends were 6 bases for V and 4 bases for J; bases not matched to a gene: 6. The CDR3 sequence is 14 residues long. Germline loops: CDR1 MNHEY, CDR2 SVGAGI.

The chain is built from TRBV11-2 and TRBJ2-7; 7 positions match TRBD2. In germline, CDR1 is SGHAT, CDR2 FQNNGV. With V trimmed by 5 bases and J by 3 bases, 10 bases remained unmatched. The CDR3 spans 15 residues. CDR3 loop: CASSGSVGEGYEQYF. CDR3 nucleotide sequence: TGTGCCAGCAGCGGCAGCGTAGGGGAGGGCTACGAGCAGTACTTC.

The chain links TRBV2 to TRBJ2-3; TRBD2 matches at 7 bases. The CDR3 covers 15 residues. Germline V gene sequence: CDR1 SNHLY, CDR2 FYNNEI. Trimming cost V 4 bases and J 4 bases; bases outside gene matches: 8. The CDR3 loop is CASSVASGLADTQYF. CDR3 DNA sequence: TGTGCCAGCAGTGTTGCTAGCGGTTTGGCAGATACGCAGTATTTT. Full variable domain (outside the CDR3, taken from reference TRBV2 and TRBJ2-3): EPEVTQTPSHQVTQMGQEVILRCVPISNHLYFYWYRQILGQKVEFLVSFYNNEISEKSEIFDDQFSVERPDGSNFTLKIRSTKLEDSAMYFCASSVASGLADTQYFGPGTRLTVL.

This rearrangement joins TRBV4-3 to TRBJ1-2; the D is unclear. Germline loops: CDR1 LGHNA, CDR2 YSLEER. V gave up 0 bases and J gave up 2 bases, with 7 bases separating them. CDR3 size: 14 residues. The CDR3 region has the DNA TGCGCCAGCAGCCAAGAACTGGTGAACTATGGCTACACCTTC. It translates to CASSQELVNYGYTF.

The chain carries TRBV28 and TRBJ2-5; the match to TRBD1 covers 7 bases. Germline V gives CDR1 MDHEN, CDR2 SYDVKM. V dropped 6 bases and J dropped 5; count of bases not matched to a gene: 6. The CDR3 consists of 13 residues. CDR3 DNA: TGTGCCAGCAGGACGACAGGGAAGGAGACCCAGTACTTC. It translates to CASRTTGKETQYF.

This clone has a handful of counts. V usage is TRBV11-2 and J usage is TRBJ1-1; D perhaps matches TRBD1 (6 bases). The CDR3 covers 15 residues. Trimming left V 3 bases short and J 0 bases short, with 11 bases between. Germline V CDR1 and CDR2: SGHAT, FQNNGV. DNA for the CDR3: TGTGCCAGCAGCTTTACAGGGCAGATGAACACTGAAGCTTTCTTT. It is translated as CASSFTGQMNTEAFF. The full variable domain, rest sourced from reference TRBV11-2 and TRBJ1-1, is EAGVAQSPRYKIIEKRQSVAFWCNPISGHATLYWYQQILGQGPKLLIQFQNNGVVDDSQLPKDRFSAERLKGVDSTLKIQPAKLEDSAVYLCASSFTGQMNTEAFFGQGTRLTVV.

J is TRBJ1-5 and V is TRBV18, with 10 bases fitting TRBD1. CDR1 KGHSH and CDR2 LQKENI come from the germline V gene. Trimming at V came to 3 bases and at J to 6 bases, leaving 5 bases not matched to a gene. CDR3 length: 15 amino acids. This CDR3 reads CASSPGQGSVQPQHF. The CDR3 DNA sequence: TGTGCCAGCTCACCGGGACAGGGGAGTGTTCAGCCCCAGCATTTT.

This clone has only a few counts. This sample also contains other DNA sequences that code for the same CDR3. This chain uses TRBV18 with TRBJ2-1, with TRBD1 as a possible D gene (6 bases). Germline CDR1 is KGHSH and CDR2 is LQKENI. With 2 bases removed from V and 5 bases from J, the gap between germline ends came to 7 bases. The CDR3 spans 13 residues. The CDR3 coding sequence is TGTGCCAGCTCACCAGGACAGAACAATGAGCAGTTCTTC. This codes for CASSPGQNNEQFF.

The chain couples TRBV2 to TRBJ1-5; 10 nucleotides agree with TRBD1. Trimming cost V 7 bases and J 7 bases; bases outside gene matches: 7. The CDR3 covers 14 residues. In germline, CDR1 is SNHLY, CDR2 FYNNEI. CDR3 region: CASTLTGGAQPQHF. DNA for the CDR3: TGTGCCAGCACCTTGACAGGGGGCGCGCAGCCCCAGCATTTT.

V and J are TRBV28 and TRBJ2-7; 7 positions match TRBD1. CDR1 is MDHEN, CDR2 SYDVKM, per germline. V was pared by 4 bases and J by 2 bases, with 11 bases of the junction left unmatched. The CDR3 is made up of 16 amino acids. CDR3 DNA sequence: TGTGCCAGCAGTTCAACAGGGGCCTCGGGCGCCTACGAGCAGTACTTC. It is translated as CASSSTGASGAYEQYF. The variable domain in full, with the rest retrieved from reference TRBV28 and TRBJ2-7, is DVKVTQSSRYLVKRTGEKVFLECVQDMDHENMFWYRQDPGLGLRLIYFSYDVKMKEKGDIPEGYSVSREKKERFSLILESASTNQTSMYLCASSSTGASGAYEQYFGPGTRLTVT.